The present T cell receptor (beta chain) was sequenced within a study of T cell responses to AZD1222 COVID-19 vaccine. Study conclusions and caveats: Among vaccine-associated CD4 TCRs, coverage spanned spike, with dominance at 160-218 and 743-854. Repertoires in all cases were sampled only once the peak T cell response had passed.

Data came from immunoSEQ multiplex PCR; TCRdb stores just in-frame clones and leaves some out. The sample has some 120,000 clones, about 90% seen once. V gave up 0 bases and J gave up 1 base, with 16 bases separating them. The CDR3 runs to 17 residues. Germline assignment: CDR1 SGHRS and CDR2 YFSETQ. Comment on this clone: Its antigen remains unidentified.

Sequences were derived from peripheral blood, sampled on day 0 of MenACWY control vaccination. The sequence was collected from an adult in good health. The chain has TRBV5-1 and TRBJ1-1; D ambiguous. The CDR3 DNA reads TGCGCCAGCAGCTTGGGACGCAATGGTTTGGGGAACACTGAAGCTTTCTTT. It encodes CASSLGRNGLGNTEAFF.